The entry that follows covers one T cell receptor beta chain sequence. Its cognate antigen is unknown. The source of the sample is a study of a mutant IDH1 vaccine in newly diagnosed glioma. Study as a whole: Treated patients showed a male proportion of approximately 60%, a female proportion of 37.5%, and a mean age of around 39 years. Former treatment meant radiotherapy, temozolomide, or both; the majority had gotten both.

This CDR3 is built from 14 residues. V lost 4 bases, J lost 9 bases, and 16 bases lay in between. Germline CDR1 and CDR2: SNHLY and FYNNEI. TCRdb's table, derived via immunoSEQ multiplex PCR, lists solely in-frame clones and lacks some. Of roughly 84,000 clones in the sample, roughly 87% are singletons; the top ten hold nearly 5.5%. Study-wide results and caveats: Pseudoprogression apparently tracked independently of changes in top peripheral T cell clonotypes. Immune responses arising from the vaccine appeared in about 94% of patients.

Regarding time point: baseline, week 1 (first vaccination visit). The treatment was: pre-vaccination baseline after standard-of-care therapy. The sequencing here drew on PBMCs, taken from a glioma patient treated with radiotherapy, temozolomide or both. The sequence came from a man aged 40-50 years with glioma. Some clones in this sample may be carry-over from other donors' samples. V and J are TRBV2 and TRBJ1-5; tentative D call: TRBD1 (5 bases). CDR3 region: CASSGDRGSGPQHF. CDR3 nucleotides: TGTGCCAGCAGTGGGGACCGAGGGTCAGGGCCCCAGCATTTT.